One sample yielded the 16 T cell receptor beta chains listed below, sequenced in a study of human T cells and chemical hapten exposure. TCRdb reprocessed the RACE reads with MiXCR, giving one entry per CDR3 protein. The table includes roughly 84,000 distinct CDR3 sequences, 10% to 13% detected once. Noted time point: patch test 3, about 24 weeks after DPC sensitization. Treatment meaning: therapeutic diphenylcyclopropenone sensitization with weekly scalp DPC. The starting material was whole blood, obtained in connection with sensitization to the hapten diphenylcyclopropenone (DPC). These receptors all come from a woman between 50 and 59 years old with alopecia areata. Some clones in this sample may be carry-over from other donors' samples.

This clonotype was seen at least ten times. This chain uses TRBV10-1 with TRBJ2-4, with TRBD2 matching over 7 bases. V lost 0 bases and J lost 7; bases outside the gene matches: 0. CDR1 and CDR2 from the germline V gene are WNHNN and SYGVQD (reference sequence). The CDR3 consists of 13 residues. The CDR3 region is CASSESGRNIQYF. For the CDR3, the DNA is TGCGCCAGCAGTGAGTCCGGGAGGAACATTCAGTACTTC.

This clonotype was seen at least ten times. This chain uses TRBV29-1 with TRBJ1-1; D gene unclear. The CDR3 consists of 14 residues. The germline gives CDR1 SQVTM, CDR2 ANQGSEA. The V and J ends lost 6 bases and 1 base respectively, with 15 bases between them. CDR3 sequence (DNA): TGCAGCGTCGCACCTTTAGGAAGGAACACTGAAGCTTTCTTT. Translation gives CSVAPLGRNTEAFF.

This clonotype has a count of ten or more. The J gene is TRBJ2-7, the V gene TRBV7-9, with 9 positions matching TRBD2. CDR1 and CDR2 (germline): SEHNR, FQNEAQ (reference sequence). V dropped 9 bases and J dropped 2; count of bases not matched to a gene: 8. The CDR3 contains 14 residues. For the CDR3, the DNA is TGTGCCAGTTCCTTAGCGGGAGCCACCTACGAGCAGTACTTC. Protein sequence: CASSLAGATYEQYF. Filled out from reference TRBV7-9 and TRBJ2-7, the complete variable domain reads DTGVSQNPRHKITKRGQNVTFRCDPISEHNRLYWYRQTLGQGPEFLTYFQNEAQLEKSRLLSDRFSAERPKGSFSTLEIQRTEQGDSAMYLCASSLAGATYEQYFGPGTRLTVT.

This clonotype was picked up many times. The chain recombines TRBV19 with TRBJ2-1; D possibly corresponds to TRBD1 (5 bases). The CDR3 loop spans 12 amino acids. Germline V CDR1 and CDR2: LNHDA, SQIVND (reference sequence). Between the trimmed V and J ends, which lost 1 base and 9 bases, there was a span of 7 bases. In DNA, the CDR3 is TGTGCCAGTAGTATAGCAGGGCTTGAGCAGTTCTTC. Encoded protein: CASSIAGLEQFF.

The chain links TRBV2 to TRBJ2-1; 7 bases map to TRBD2. The germline V gene has CDR1 SNHLY and CDR2 FYNNEI. J was trimmed by 7 bases and V by 6 bases; bases with no gene match: 12. This CDR3 contains 15 residues. The DNA of the CDR3 is TGTGCCAGCAGGGGCCGGGAGGCCCTGGGGAATGAGCAGTTCTTC. Encoded protein: CASRGREALGNEQFF.

This clonotype appeared a few times. This chain uses TRBV5-1 with TRBJ2-7; D might be TRBD2 (5 bases). There are 13 residues in the CDR3. Germline assignment: CDR1 SGHRS and CDR2 YFSETQ. V was shortened by 0 bases and J by 3 bases, with 7 bases between the two germline ends. CDR3 sequence reads: CASSLAGNYEQYF. CDR3 nucleotides: TGCGCCAGCAGCTTGGCGGGGAACTACGAGCAGTACTTC.

This rearrangement joins TRBV19 to TRBJ2-1, with a possible D match to TRBD2 (5 bases). This CDR3 is built from 15 residues. V was cut by 5 bases and J by 0 bases, with 11 bases left in between. In germline, CDR1 is LNHDA, CDR2 SQIVND (reference sequence). The CDR3 loop is CASSQPGSSYNEQFF. In DNA, the CDR3 is TGTGCCAGTAGTCAACCGGGGAGCTCCTACAATGAGCAGTTCTTC.

In this sample, this clonotype turned up many times. The gene calls are TRBV5-1 and TRBJ1-1; 7 nucleotides line up with TRBD1. V lost 4 bases, J lost 7 bases, and 10 bases stayed unmatched. This CDR3 has 14 amino acids. From germline, CDR1 is SGHRS and CDR2 YFSETQ. The CDR3 DNA reads TGCGCCAGCAGCGTGTCTGGGACAGCCTATGAAGCTTTCTTT. Its translation: CASSVSGTAYEAFF.

This clonotype was seen a handful of times. The chain employs TRBV20-1 and TRBJ1-5; no clear D gene. CDR1 DFQATT and CDR2 SNEGSKA come from the germline V gene (reference sequence). The CDR3 has 15 amino acids. Trimming left V 0 bases short and J 0 bases short, with 9 bases between. CDR3 protein: CSARDGLISNQPQHF. The CDR3 coding sequence is TGCAGTGCTAGAGATGGGCTCATTAGCAATCAGCCCCAGCATTTT.

This clonotype came up many times. This chain links TRBV18 with TRBJ1-1; D ambiguous. Trimming pared 6 bases from V and 2 bases from J, leaving 10 bases between. CDR1 KGHSH and CDR2 LQKENI come from the germline V gene. The CDR3 covers 13 residues. The CDR3 DNA follows: TGTGCCAGCTCTCAAGGAATAAACACTGAAGCTTTCTTT. It codes for CASSQGINTEAFF.

This clonotype was observed a few times. The rearrangement links TRBV29-1 to TRBJ2-3; 9 bases map to TRBD1. Germline V gene sequence: CDR1 SQVTM, CDR2 ANQGSEA. The CDR3 has 15 amino acids. Trimming at V came to 6 bases and at J to 1 base, leaving 8 bases not matched to a gene. Here the CDR3 DNA reads TGCAGCGTGTACGACAGGGGGTGGGGCACAGATACGCAGTATTTT. It codes for CSVYDRGWGTDTQYF.

DNA of the CDR3: TGTGCCAGCTCACCACCGACAGGCGGGACTGAAGCTTTCTTT. It codes for CASSPPTGGTEAFF. The J gene is TRBJ1-1, the V gene TRBV18; D possibly corresponds to TRBD1 (6 bases). CDR1 KGHSH and CDR2 LQKENI come from the germline V gene. The CDR3 runs to 14 residues. V lost 0 bases and J lost 5, with 10 bases in between.

This clonotype was counted only a few times. The chain carries TRBV7-2 and TRBJ2-5, with D perhaps TRBD1 or TRBD2 (5 bases each). The CDR3 runs to 14 residues. Trimming removed 2 bases from V and 5 bases from J, with 12 bases in between. The germline V gene has CDR1 SGHTA and CDR2 FQGNSA. CDR3 protein: CASSLYGTVETQYF. The CDR3 nucleotides are TGTGCCAGCAGCTTATACGGGACCGTGGAGACCCAGTACTTC.

CDR3 bases: TGTGCCAGCAGCGTAGTCGCAAGCGGGGAGCTGTTTTTT. This gives the protein CASSVVASGELFF. The chain carries TRBV9 and TRBJ2-2, with D unresolved. Germline lookup yields CDR1 SGDLS and CDR2 YYNGEE. There are 13 residues in the CDR3. V dropped 0 bases and J dropped 7 bases, with 7 bases sitting between them. The variable domain in full, completed from reference TRBV9 and TRBJ2-2, reads DSGVTQTPKHLITATGQRVTLRCSPRSGDLSVYWYQQSLDQGLQFLIQYYNGEERAKGNILERFSAQQFPDLHSELNLSSLELGDSALYFCASSVVASGELFFGEGSRLTVL.

V usage is TRBV28 and J usage is TRBJ2-5; D is unresolved. The CDR3 contains 10 residues. Germline V lookup: CDR1 MDHEN, CDR2 SYDVKM. The V and J ends lost 2 bases and 5 bases respectively, with 0 bases between them. The CDR3 nucleotides are TGTGCCAGCAGTTTAGAGACCCAGTACTTC. Its translation: CASSLETQYF.

V gene TRBV11-2 combines with J gene TRBJ2-1; TRBD2 matches 12 bases. Germline assignment: CDR1 SGHAT and CDR2 FQNNGV. Trimming at V came to 6 bases and at J to 5 bases, leaving 2 bases not matched to a gene. The CDR3 has 14 amino acids. The CDR3 loop is CASRWTSGNNEQFF. DNA for the CDR3: TGTGCCAGCAGGTGGACTAGCGGGAACAATGAGCAGTTCTTC.